Below, 24 T cell receptor beta chains from the same sample are listed, as sequenced in a study of control samples from healthy donors and cancer patients. Produced via immunoSEQ multiplex PCR; TCRdb's table is partial and in-frame only. The table has 90,000 to 110,000 clones, about 89% seen once; the top ten hold 17%. Sequences were obtained from blood. The receptors originated from a woman aged 45-65 years in good health.

This chain connects TRBV5-6 to TRBJ2-7; D not certain. The germline V gene has CDR1 SGHDT and CDR2 YYEEEE. There are 14 residues in the CDR3. Deletions cut 0 bases from V and 6 bases from J, with 13 bases between. CDR3 region: CASSLVPGWGEQYF. The CDR3, as DNA: TGTGCCAGCAGCTTGGTTCCGGGTTGGGGCGAGCAGTACTTC.

The J gene is TRBJ1-5, the V gene TRBV5-4; a weak D match, TRBD1 (5 bases). CDR1 is SGHNT, CDR2 YYREEE, per germline (reference sequence). Trimming took off 2 bases at V and 0 bases at J, with 21 bases between the two ends. The CDR3 length is 19 residues. The CDR3: CASSFKWRRDSDSNQPQHF. In DNA form, the CDR3 reads TGTGCCAGCAGCTTCAAATGGCGCCGAGACAGCGATAGCAATCAGCCCCAGCATTTT.

This sequence joins TRBV21-1 and TRBJ1-1; no DNA check was done on the table's D call, TRBD1. TRBV21-1 is noted as a pseudogene. The CDR3 is 14 amino acids. CDR3 in DNA: TGTGCCAGCAGCAAATCCCCCTGTAGGGGTAGAGCTTTCTTT. Translating gives CASSKSPCRGRAFF.

The rearrangement links TRBV11-2 to TRBJ1-2; 9 bases agree with TRBD1. This CDR3 region has 17 residues. CDR1 and CDR2 from the germline V gene are SGHAT and FQNNGV. V shed 5 bases, J shed 1 base, and the junction held 11 bases outside the gene matches. CDR3 protein: CASSHSLPGQGNYGYTF. DNA for the CDR3: TGTGCCAGCAGCCACTCCCTCCCGGGACAGGGTAACTATGGCTACACCTTC.

J is TRBJ2-2 and V is TRBV6-6; weak D call: TRBD2 (6 bases). The CDR3 sequence is 13 residues long. Germline values: CDR1 MNHNY, CDR2 SVGAGI (reference sequence). The V gene lost 4 bases and the J gene lost 6 bases, with 9 bases spanning the gap. The CDR3 coding sequence is TGTGCCAGCAGTTTTACTAGCTCCGGGGAGCTGTTTTTT. The encoded protein is CASSFTSSGELFF.

The chain uses TRBV7-9 and TRBJ1-2, with 7 bases fitting TRBD1. The CDR3 is 13 amino acids. V shed 5 bases and J 2 bases; nucleotides not matched to a gene: 2. Germline V CDR1 and CDR2: SEHNR, FQNEAQ (reference sequence). CDR3: CASSKGQNYGYTF. The CDR3 DNA is TGTGCCAGCAGCAAGGGACAGAACTATGGCTACACCTTC. Complete variable domain (other parts from reference TRBV7-9 and TRBJ1-2): DTGVSQNPRHKITKRGQNVTFRCDPISEHNRLYWYRQTLGQGPEFLTYFQNEAQLEKSRLLSDRFSAERPKGSFSTLEIQRTEQGDSAMYLCASSKGQNYGYTFGSGTRLTVV.

The chain is built from TRBV6-6 and TRBJ2-2; D is ambiguous. The CDR3 is 13 residues long. V gave up 2 bases and J gave up 6 bases, with 7 bases separating them. Germline loops: CDR1 MNHNY, CDR2 SVGAGI (reference sequence). CDR3 DNA: TGTGCCAGCAGTTACACATCCGCCGGGGAGCTGTTTTTT. Its protein product is CASSYTSAGELFF.

The rearrangement uses TRBV5-1 and TRBJ2-1; D may be TRBD1 (5 bases). The CDR3 sequence is 16 residues long. Deletions cut 4 bases from V and 6 bases from J, with 20 bases between. CDR1 SGHRS and CDR2 YFSETQ come from the germline V gene. CDR3 sequence reads: CASSPQGDPWFNEQFF. CDR3 coding DNA: TGCGCCAGCAGCCCCCAGGGCGACCCCTGGTTCAATGAGCAGTTCTTC. Full variable domain (missing parts from reference TRBV5-1 and TRBJ2-1): KAGVTQTPRYLIKTRGQQVTLSCSPISGHRSVSWYQQTPGQGLQFLFEYFSETQRNKGNFPGRFSGRQFSNSRSEMNVSTLELGDSALYLCASSPQGDPWFNEQFFGPGTRLTVL.

The chain joins TRBV19 to TRBJ2-3; D is unclear. V was shortened by 6 bases and J by 2 bases, with 12 bases between the two germline ends. This CDR3 region has 14 residues. Germline V CDR1 and CDR2: LNHDA, SQIVND (reference sequence). The CDR3 loop is CASRQLPNTDTQYF. CDR3 sequence (DNA): TGTGCCAGTAGGCAGCTGCCTAACACAGATACGCAGTATTTT. Full variable domain (rest looked up from reference TRBV19 and TRBJ2-3): DGGITQSPKYLFRKEGQNVTLSCEQNLNHDAMYWYRQDPGQGLRLIYYSQIVNDFQKGDIAEGYSVSREKKESFPLTVTSAQKNPTAFYLCASRQLPNTDTQYFGPGTRLTVL.

V is TRBV19 and J is TRBJ1-2; D unclear. CDR1 and CDR2 from the germline V gene are LNHDA and SQIVND (reference sequence). The CDR3 extends over 15 amino acids. V was shortened by 7 bases and J by 3 bases, with 18 bases between the two germline ends. CDR3: CASTPGLAADYGYTF. DNA for the CDR3: TGTGCCAGTACCCCGGGTCTCGCAGCTGACTATGGCTACACCTTC.

The V and J genes are TRBV6-5 and TRBJ1-3; no firm D call. The germline CDR1 and CDR2 sequences are MNHEY and SVGAGI. CDR3 size: 15 residues. V was pared by 2 bases and J by 1 base, with 9 bases between. The CDR3 DNA reads TGTGCCAGCAGTTACCTCGGATTTTCTGGAAACACCATATATTTT. Translation gives CASSYLGFSGNTIYF.

The rearrangement uses TRBV9 and TRBJ1-5, with unresolved D. Germline CDR1 reads SGDLS; CDR2 reads YYNGEE. The CDR3 is 13 residues long. The V and J ends lost 1 base and 4 bases respectively, with 6 bases between them. CDR3: CASSVTENQPQHF. The CDR3 nucleotides are TGTGCCAGCAGCGTAACAGAGAATCAGCCCCAGCATTTT.

This clone appeared a single time. The gene calls are TRBV4-1 and TRBJ2-3, with 8 bases that match TRBD2. The V segment lost 2 bases and the J segment 11 bases; nucleotides outside the gene matches: 12. The CDR3 has 15 amino acids. From germline, CDR1 is MGHRA and CDR2 YSYEKL. The CDR3, as DNA: TGCGCCAGCAGCCAAATGGGACTAGGGGAAGCGGGGCAGTATTTT. This translates into CASSQMGLGEAGQYF.

J is TRBJ1-2 and V is TRBV3-1 (or the pseudogene TRBV3-2); 9 bases align to TRBD1. This CDR3 region has 15 residues. V dropped 0 bases and J dropped 6; count of bases not matched to a gene: 5. Germline values: CDR1 LGHDT, CDR2 YNNKEL (reference sequence). Written as DNA, the CDR3 is TGTGCCAGCAGCCAAGAAGTACAGGGGGCCGATGGCTACACCTTC. It yields the protein CASSQEVQGADGYTF.

This chain uses TRBV18 with TRBJ1-2, with D possibly matching TRBD1 (5 bases). The germline gives CDR1 KGHSH, CDR2 LQKENI. The V and J ends lost 6 bases and 7 bases respectively, with 18 bases between them. The CDR3 has 14 amino acids. This CDR3 is CASSRAGTGTGYTF. In nucleotides, the CDR3 is TGTGCCAGCTCCCGCGCCGGGACCGGAACTGGCTACACCTTC.

V gene TRBV6-6 combines with J gene TRBJ2-1, with 10 bases identical to TRBD1. This CDR3 has 16 amino acids. V lost 6 bases to trimming and J lost 6 bases; unmatched junction nucleotides: 11. Germline values: CDR1 MNHNY, CDR2 SVGAGI (reference sequence). The CDR3 DNA follows: TGTGCCAGCAGGGGTCCCGGGACAGGGGTTGGCAATGAGCAGTTCTTC. Protein: CASRGPGTGVGNEQFF.

The V and J genes are TRBV6-5 and TRBJ1-4; the D gene is possibly TRBD1 (5 bases). Per the germline V gene, CDR1 is MNHEY and CDR2 is SVGAGI. The CDR3 spans 13 residues. V lost 9 bases and J lost 8, with 16 bases in between. The CDR3 sequence is CASRITGEEKLFF. The CDR3 coding sequence is TGTGCCAGTCGCATAACAGGAGAAGAAAAACTGTTTTTT.

The V and J genes are TRBV6-6 and TRBJ1-2; maybe TRBD1 (6 bases). Trimming left V 5 bases short and J 8 bases short, with 12 bases between. CDR1 MNHNY and CDR2 SVGAGI come from the germline V gene (reference sequence). There are 12 residues in the CDR3. The CDR3 is CASSGGQKGYTF. CDR3 in DNA: TGTGCCAGCAGTGGTGGACAGAAGGGCTACACCTTC.

V usage is TRBV4-1 and J usage is TRBJ2-1; D may be TRBD2 (5 bases). Trimming shortened V by 0 bases and J by 4 bases, and 10 bases separated the two germline ends. The CDR3 is 15 amino acids. Germline V CDR1 and CDR2: MGHRA, YSYEKL. The CDR3 DNA is TGCGCCAGCAGCCAAGATAAGACTACTTACAATGAGCAGTTCTTC. It yields the protein CASSQDKTTYNEQFF.

The V call is TRBV6-5, the J call TRBJ2-5, with 8 positions matching TRBD1. The germline V gene has CDR1 MNHEY and CDR2 SVGAGI. The CDR3 extends over 14 amino acids. V was pared by 3 bases and J by 5 bases, with 5 bases of the junction left unmatched. This CDR3 is CASSYETGEETQYF. The CDR3 bases are TGTGCCAGCAGTTATGAGACAGGGGAGGAGACCCAGTACTTC.

The rearrangement links TRBV20-1 to TRBJ1-1, with D maybe TRBD1 (5 bases). From germline, CDR1 is DFQATT and CDR2 SNEGSKA (reference sequence). The CDR3 is 13 residues long. V was pared by 3 bases and J by 4 bases, with 12 bases between. The CDR3 bases are TGCAGTGCTAGTCAGGGTAAGGGCACTGAAGCTTTCTTT. Its protein product is CSASQGKGTEAFF.

This clone was counted only a few times. CDR3 loop: CASSDTGTPYNEQFF. Written as DNA, the CDR3 is TGTGCCAGCAGTGATACAGGTACACCCTACAATGAGCAGTTCTTC. The chain has TRBV2 and TRBJ2-1, with D tentatively TRBD1 (5 bases). This CDR3 has 15 residues. The germline V gene has CDR1 SNHLY and CDR2 FYNNEI. V lost 3 bases to trimming and J lost 2 bases, with 11 bases between them.

The genes are TRBV7-8 and TRBJ2-5; maybe TRBD2 (7 bases). The CDR3 has 16 amino acids. Trimming stripped 4 bases from V and 4 bases from J, with 19 bases between. Germline CDR1 reads SGHVS; CDR2 reads FQNEAQ. Here the CDR3 DNA reads TGTGCCAGCAGCTACGAACCAATAGGGGGGGCAGAGACCCAGTACTTC. Amino acid sequence: CASSYEPIGGAETQYF.

The rearrangement links TRBV5-1 to TRBJ2-7, with TRBD1 identical over 7 bases. Losses at the gene ends were 4 bases for V and 3 bases for J; bases not matched to a gene: 10. CDR3 length: 15 amino acids. Germline loops: CDR1 SGHRS, CDR2 YFSETQ. CDR3 amino acids: CASSGLTGNLYEQYF. CDR3 DNA sequence: TGCGCCAGCAGCGGGCTGACAGGGAACCTCTACGAGCAGTACTTC.